The clone carrying this TCR beta chain was seen once. What it binds is not known. 60 Vbeta and 13 Jbeta primers were used in PCR. Repertoires were generated with immunoSEQ multiplex PCR, while TCRdb's copy carries only in-frame clones and drops some. There are 150,000 or so clones in the sample; 80% occur only once, and over 2% lies in the top ten. CDR3 size: 15 residues. Per germline, CDR1 SGDLS and CDR2 YYNGEE. V was pared by 2 bases and J by 4 bases, with 7 bases of the junction left unmatched. The data were obtained in a study of cytomegalovirus exposure and HLA in healthy donors. About the research overall: Genetic ancestry analysis placed more than 80% of the 410 or so donors that were genotyped in the Caucasian-associated cluster.

Findings and caveats of the study: TRBV6-2, TRBV6-3 and some other V segments were unresolvable in 87-base-pair reads.

The sequenced sample consisted of PBMCs. The source is a man aged 50 or older in good health and CMV-seronegative. V and J are TRBV9 and TRBJ2-3; TRBD1 aligns across 7 bases. The chain's CDR3 is CASSVGTDRADTQYF. The CDR3 bases are TGTGCCAGCAGCGTGGGAACCGACAGGGCAGATACGCAGTATTTT.